The source of this TCR beta chain is a study of shared T cell receptors in the human thymus. Trimming cost V 3 bases and J 5 bases; bases outside gene matches: 5. The length of the CDR3 is 15 residues. Germline V CDR1 and CDR2: MDHEN, SYDVKM. TCRdb's copy holds only in-frame clones and misses some; the assay was immunoSEQ multiplex PCR. Counted here are just under 550,000 clones, 75% to 80% occurring once; the ten biggest clones make up about 0.013%. The same data also went into a second study, on human thymus T cells.

The TCR originated in a boy under two years old with a congenital heart defect. The chain employs TRBV28 and TRBJ2-2; TRBD1 matches 8 bases. The sequencing input was thymocytes. The CDR3 spells CASSFQGAGTGELFF. CDR3 sequence (DNA): TGTGCCAGCAGTTTCCAGGGGGCGGGGACCGGGGAGCTGTTTTTT.